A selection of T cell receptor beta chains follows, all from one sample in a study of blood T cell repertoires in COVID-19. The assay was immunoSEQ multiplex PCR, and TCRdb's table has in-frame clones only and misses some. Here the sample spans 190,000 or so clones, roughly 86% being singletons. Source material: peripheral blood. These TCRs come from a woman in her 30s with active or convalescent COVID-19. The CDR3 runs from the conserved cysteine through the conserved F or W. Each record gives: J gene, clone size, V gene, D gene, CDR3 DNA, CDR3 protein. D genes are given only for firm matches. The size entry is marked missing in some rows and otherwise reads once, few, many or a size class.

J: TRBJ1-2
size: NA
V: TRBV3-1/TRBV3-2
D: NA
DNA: TGTGCCAGCAGACGACAGGACGGGGACTATGGCTACACCTTC
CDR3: CASRRQDGDYGYTF

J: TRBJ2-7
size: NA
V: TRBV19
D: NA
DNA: TGTGCCAGATCACAGGGAAGACCCTACGAGCAGTACTTC
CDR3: CARSQGRPYEQYF

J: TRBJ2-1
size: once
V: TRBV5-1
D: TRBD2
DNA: TGCGCCAGCAGCTTGGCTGCGGCCGGACTAGCGGAGAGCAATGAGCAGTTCTTC
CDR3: CASSLAAAGLAESNEQFF

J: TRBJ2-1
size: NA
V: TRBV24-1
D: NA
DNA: TGTGCCACCAGTGCCCCTGGCGGACTCTCCTACAATGAGCAGTTCTTC
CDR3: CATSAPGGLSYNEQFF

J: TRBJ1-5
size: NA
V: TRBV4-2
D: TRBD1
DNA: TGTGCCAGCAGCCAAAGAACAGGGGGCAGCGGCAATCAGCCCCAGCATTTT
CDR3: CASSQRTGGSGNQPQHF

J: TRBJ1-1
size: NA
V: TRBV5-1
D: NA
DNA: TGCGCCAGCAGCTTGGGAGCAGGTAGCACTGAAGCTTTCTTT
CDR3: CASSLGAGSTEAFF

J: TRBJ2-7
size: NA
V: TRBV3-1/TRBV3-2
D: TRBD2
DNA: TGTGCCAGCAGCCAAGTGGCTAGCGGGGGGGCCTACGAGCAGTACTTC
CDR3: CASSQVASGGAYEQYF

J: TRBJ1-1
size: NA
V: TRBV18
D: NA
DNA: TGTGCCAGCTCCCAACAGAATACGAACACTGAAGCTTTCTTT
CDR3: CASSQQNTNTEAFF

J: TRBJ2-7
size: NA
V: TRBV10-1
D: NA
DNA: TGCGCCAGCAGTTCTCAGACGGGCGAGCAGTACTTC
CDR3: CASSSQTGEQYF

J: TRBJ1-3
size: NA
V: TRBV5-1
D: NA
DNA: TGCGCCAGCAGCTTCGGTGACTCTGGAAACACCATATATTTT
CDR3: CASSFGDSGNTIYF

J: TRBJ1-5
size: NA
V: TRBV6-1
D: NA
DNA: TGTGCCAGCAGTGTAAACAGGGCGTATAGCAATCAGCCCCAGCATTTT
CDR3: CASSVNRAYSNQPQHF

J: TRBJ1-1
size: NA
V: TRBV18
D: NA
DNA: TGTGCCAGCTCACCGGGAGGGAGCACTGAAGCTTTCTTT
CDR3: CASSPGGSTEAFF

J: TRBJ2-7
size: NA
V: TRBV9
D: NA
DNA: TGTGCCAGCAGCGTAGGCGACTCCTCCTACGAGCAGTACTTC
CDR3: CASSVGDSSYEQYF

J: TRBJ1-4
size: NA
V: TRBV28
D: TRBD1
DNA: TGTGCCAGCAGTCCCGTTACCGGGACAGGGTATGAAAAACTGTTTTTT
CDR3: CASSPVTGTGYEKLFF

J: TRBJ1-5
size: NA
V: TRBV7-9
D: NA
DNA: TGTGCCAGCAGCCAGACAGGTGGGGCTAGCAATCAGCCCCAGCATTTT
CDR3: CASSQTGGASNQPQHF

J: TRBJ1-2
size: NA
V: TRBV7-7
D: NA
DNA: TGTGCTAGCAGCACCCCCGGTGCAGGGAATGTGAACTATGGCTACACCTTC
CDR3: CASSTPGAGNVNYGYTF

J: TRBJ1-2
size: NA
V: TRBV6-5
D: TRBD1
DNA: TGTGCCAGCAGTCGCGAACAGGGGAAGGGAGGCGGCTACACCTTC
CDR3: CASSREQGKGGGYTF

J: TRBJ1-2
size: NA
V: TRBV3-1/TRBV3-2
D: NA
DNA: TGTGCCAGCAACCAAGGAACCGCGGTGTTCGTCGGTGGCTACACCTTC
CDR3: CASNQGTAVFVGGYTF

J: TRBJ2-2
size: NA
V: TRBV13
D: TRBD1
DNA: TGTGCCAGCAGCTTCCACAGGGGGAACACCGGGGAGCTGTTTTTT
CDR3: CASSFHRGNTGELFF

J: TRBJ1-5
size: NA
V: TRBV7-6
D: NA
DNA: TGTGCCAGCAGCATTCATCCGGAGAGCAATCAGCCCCAGCATTTT
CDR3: CASSIHPESNQPQHF

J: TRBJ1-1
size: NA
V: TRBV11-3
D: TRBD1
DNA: TGTGCCAGCAGCTTAGGACAGGGAACTGAAGCTTTCTTT
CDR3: CASSLGQGTEAFF

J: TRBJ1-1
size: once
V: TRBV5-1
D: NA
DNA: TGCGCCAGCAGCAAAGCACAGGGCGGGCAGACTGAAGCTTTCTTT
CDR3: CASSKAQGGQTEAFF

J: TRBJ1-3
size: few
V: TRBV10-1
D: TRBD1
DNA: TGCGCCAGCAGTGGCGGACAGGGCTTTGACGGAAACACCATATATTTT
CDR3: CASSGGQGFDGNTIYF

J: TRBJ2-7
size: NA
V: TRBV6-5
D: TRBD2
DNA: TGTGCCAGCAGTTACAGGGCGGGAGGCTATTACGAGCAGTACTTC
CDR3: CASSYRAGGYYEQYF

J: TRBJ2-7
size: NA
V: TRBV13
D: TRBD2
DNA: TGTGCCAGCAGCCCAGGGACTAGCGGGAACTACGAGCAGTACTTC
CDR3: CASSPGTSGNYEQYF

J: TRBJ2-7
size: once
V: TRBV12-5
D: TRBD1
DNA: TGTGCTAGTGGGCCGGGACAGGGGTTCTACGAGCAGTACTTC
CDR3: CASGPGQGFYEQYF

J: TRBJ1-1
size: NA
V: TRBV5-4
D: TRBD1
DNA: TGTGCCAGCAGCTTCGGGGCTGAGGGGGCGATTGAAGCTTTCTTT
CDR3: CASSFGAEGAIEAFF

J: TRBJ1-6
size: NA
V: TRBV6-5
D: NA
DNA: TGTGCCAGCAGTTATTTTCCCCCAGGGTATAATTCACCCCTCCACTTT
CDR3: CASSYFPPGYNSPLHF

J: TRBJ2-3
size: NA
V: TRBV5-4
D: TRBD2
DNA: TGTGCCAGCAGATTTGGTAGCGGGATCTCAGATACGCAGTATTTT
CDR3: CASRFGSGISDTQYF

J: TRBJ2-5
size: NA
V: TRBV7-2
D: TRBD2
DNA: TGTGCCAGCAGCACTAGCGGGTGGGCGGGGGCCTTATTCGAGACCCAGTACTTC
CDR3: CASSTSGWAGALFETQYF

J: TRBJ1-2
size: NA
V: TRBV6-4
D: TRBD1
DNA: TGTGCCAGCAGTGACTCCAGGGGGCAGGGTGGCTACACCTTC
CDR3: CASSDSRGQGGYTF

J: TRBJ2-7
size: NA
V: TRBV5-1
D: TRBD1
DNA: TGCGCCAGCAGCTATCGACCGGGACAGGGGGCCCTTGGCGAGCAGTACTTC
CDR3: CASSYRPGQGALGEQYF

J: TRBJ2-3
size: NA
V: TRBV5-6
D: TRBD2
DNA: TGTGCCAGCAGCTGGCCCGGACTAGCGGGGGGCTCCACAGATACGCAGTATTTT
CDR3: CASSWPGLAGGSTDTQYF

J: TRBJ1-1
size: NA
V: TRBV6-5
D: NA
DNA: TGTGCCAGCAGTCCTTCGGGCGGCGGGGGTGAAGCTTTCTTT
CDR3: CASSPSGGGGEAFF

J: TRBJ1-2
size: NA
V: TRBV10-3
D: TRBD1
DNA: TGTGCCATCAGCCCTTTTTCCGGGACAGGGGTTGGCTACACCTTC
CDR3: CAISPFSGTGVGYTF

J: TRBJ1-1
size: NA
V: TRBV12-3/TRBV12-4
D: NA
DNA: TGTGCCAGCAGACGTGACAGGATCACTGAAGCTTTCTTT
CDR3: CASRRDRITEAFF

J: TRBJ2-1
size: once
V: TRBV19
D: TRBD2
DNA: TGTGCCACCGGACTAGCGGGAAGCTCCTACAATGAGCAGTTCTTC
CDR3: CATGLAGSSYNEQFF